This T cell receptor (beta chain) was recovered during a study of blood T cell repertoires in COVID-19 (TCRdb year 2020). Turning to the overall study: Collaborator samples came from the United States, Italy and Spain and covered acute and convalescent phases of COVID-19. The prospective study material was composed of cDNA or gDNA derived from T cells, B-cell-depleted T cells, or PBMCs. Deeply sampled blood TCRbeta repertoires from subjects exposed to, actively infected with, or recovered from COVID-19 were included in the dataset. The repertoires were released in a freely available public database meant as a resource for research on the immune response to SARS-CoV-2. Samples came from the ongoing ImmuneRACE study (first 160 participants) plus 1,254 subjects from 6 global collaborators. Sample metadata almost always included a de-identified subject ID, COVID-19 status, age in years and sex. Where available, HLA class I and class II types were obtained from metadata supplied by the sample provider rather than from assay-based typing. General study outcomes and caveats: The amount of clinical and demographic metadata varied by source and participant and was provided uncurated.

V loses 5 bases at its end and J loses 2 bases; junction bases beyond the gene matches: 2. From the cysteine through the phenylalanine, the CDR3 covers 13 amino acids. The CDR3 DNA has 39 bases and is translated from base 1. TCRbeta CDR3 regions were amplified from genomic DNA by means of the immunoSEQ Assay, a bias-controlled multiplex PCR. The paper's data handling went like this. Within the assay, amplification of reference gene primers was used to estimate how many nucleated cells each sample contained. To quantify the absolute abundance of each unique TCRbeta CDR3 rearrangement, sequence reads were collapsed and filtered. For each sample, productive Simpson clonality was calculated as the square root of Simpson's diversity index over productive rearrangements. The table was pulled from immuneACCESS by TCRdb, which kept in-frame rearrangements only. Such tables lose some clones; where checked, under half of the loss comes from unresolved V genes, and the rest has no known cause. That table supplies the V and J calls and clone size; D and trimming were determined from the DNA. Counted in this sample were roughly 200,000 clones; 88% of them appeared once. Roughly 2.5% of the sample is taken by the ten largest.

Participants in the prospective study were enrolled through a virtual design, were aged roughly 18 to 100 years, and lived in under 25 United States geographic areas. To assign participants to cohorts, the prospective study relied on clinical history that participants themselves reported in a screening survey and a study questionnaire. For ImmuneRACE Cohort 3, a participant was defined as recovered based on two consecutive negative NP/OP PCR tests, clearance by a healthcare professional, or resolution of symptoms. Each participant in the prospective study had whole blood, serum and a nasopharyngeal or oropharyngeal swab collected by mobile phlebotomists. Additional blood draws and questionnaires over an approximately 2-month period could optionally be provided by prospective study participants. Before DNA extraction, blood samples from the prospective study were shipped at room temperature or frozen.

About this clone itself: The antigen it recognizes is unknown. There are no base qualities to consult, and no much larger clone falls within one base.

This clonotype originated in a young woman who had recovered from COVID-19. Sequencing was done on a sample of PBMCs or T cells enriched from blood (not recorded which). Rearrangement joined TRBV12-3 or TRBV12-4 to TRBJ1-1; 7 nucleotides in the junction match TRBD1. The base sequence is TGTGCCAGCAGTCGGGACAGCAACACTGAAGCTTTCTTT. This codes for CASSRDSNTEAFF.